This T cell receptor beta chain was sequenced for a study of blood T cell repertoires in COVID-19. On the study more broadly: Acute and convalescent COVID-19 samples came from the United States, Italy and Spain.

Per the germline V gene, CDR1 is SGHRS and CDR2 is YFSETQ. V was pared by 2 bases and J by 2 bases, with 16 bases between. CDR3 length: 17 amino acids. Per the study methods: Counts of nucleated cells, estimated from reference gene primer amplification, were obtained. Some clones are missing from TCRdb's copy, which holds only in-frame ones; the method was immunoSEQ multiplex PCR. V, J and clone size are those of that table, while D and trimming were read from the DNA. Of 470,000 or so clones in the sample, around nine tenths were seen once. The chain is built from TRBV5-1 and TRBJ2-2; D is perhaps TRBD1 (6 bases). This clonotype was sampled from a woman between 25 and 40 years old with acute or convalescent COVID-19. Input material: peripheral blood. Here the CDR3 DNA reads TGCGCCAGCAGCTTTTTATCAGACAGGTCAAACACCGGGGAGCTGTTTTTT. It encodes CASSFLSDRSNTGELFF.